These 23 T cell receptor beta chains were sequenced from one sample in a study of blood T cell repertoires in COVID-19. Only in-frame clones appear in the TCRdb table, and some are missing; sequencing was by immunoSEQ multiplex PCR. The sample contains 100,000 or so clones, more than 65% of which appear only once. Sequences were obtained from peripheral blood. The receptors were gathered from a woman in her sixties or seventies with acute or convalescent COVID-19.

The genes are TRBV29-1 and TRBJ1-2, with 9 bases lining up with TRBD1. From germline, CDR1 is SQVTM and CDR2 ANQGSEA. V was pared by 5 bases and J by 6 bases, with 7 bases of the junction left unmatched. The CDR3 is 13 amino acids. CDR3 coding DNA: TGCAGCGTTCGACAGGGGGAAGCTAATGGCTACACCTTC. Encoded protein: CSVRQGEANGYTF.

This CDR3 is CATTDRGDQPQHF. CDR3 coding DNA: TGTGCCACCACCGACAGGGGGGATCAGCCCCAGCATTTT. This chain uses TRBV24-1 with TRBJ1-5; 9 bases align to TRBD1. The ends lost 8 bases at V and 5 bases at J; junction bases unmatched: 3. The germline CDR1 and CDR2 sequences are KGHDR and SFDVKD. The CDR3 totals 13 residues.

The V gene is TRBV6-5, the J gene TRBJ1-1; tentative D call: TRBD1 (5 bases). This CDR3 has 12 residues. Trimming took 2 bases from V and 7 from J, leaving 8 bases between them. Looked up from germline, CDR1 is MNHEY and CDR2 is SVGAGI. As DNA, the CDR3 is TGTGCCAGCAGTTACGGGGGGGGTGAAGCTTTCTTT. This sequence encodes CASSYGGGEAFF.

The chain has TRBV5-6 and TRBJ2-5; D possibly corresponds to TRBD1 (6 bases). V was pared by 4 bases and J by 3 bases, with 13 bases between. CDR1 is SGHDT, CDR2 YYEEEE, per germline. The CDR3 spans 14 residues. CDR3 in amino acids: CASSRRTAEETQYF. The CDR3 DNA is TGTGCCAGCAGCCGAAGGACAGCTGAAGAGACCCAGTACTTC.

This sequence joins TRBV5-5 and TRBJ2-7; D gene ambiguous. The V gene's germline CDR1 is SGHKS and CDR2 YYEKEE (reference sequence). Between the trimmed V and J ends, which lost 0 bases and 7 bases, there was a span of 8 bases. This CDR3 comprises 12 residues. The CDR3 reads CASSLGVLEQYV. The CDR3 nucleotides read TGTGCCAGCAGCTTGGGGGTACTAGAGCAGTACGTC.

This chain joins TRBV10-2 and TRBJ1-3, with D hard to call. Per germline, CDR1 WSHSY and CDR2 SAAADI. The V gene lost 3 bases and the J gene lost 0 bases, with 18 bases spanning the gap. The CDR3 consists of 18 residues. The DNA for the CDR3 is TGCGCCAGCAGTGACCTTAGTCCGCGTGCGAGCTCTGGAAACACCATATATTTT. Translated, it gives CASSDLSPRASSGNTIYF.

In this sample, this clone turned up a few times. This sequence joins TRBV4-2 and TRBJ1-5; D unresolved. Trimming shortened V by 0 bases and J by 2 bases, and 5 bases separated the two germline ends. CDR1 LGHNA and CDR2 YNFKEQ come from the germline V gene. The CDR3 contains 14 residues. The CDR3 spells CASSQDPGNQPQHF. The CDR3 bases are TGTGCCAGCAGCCAAGATCCAGGCAATCAGCCCCAGCATTTT.

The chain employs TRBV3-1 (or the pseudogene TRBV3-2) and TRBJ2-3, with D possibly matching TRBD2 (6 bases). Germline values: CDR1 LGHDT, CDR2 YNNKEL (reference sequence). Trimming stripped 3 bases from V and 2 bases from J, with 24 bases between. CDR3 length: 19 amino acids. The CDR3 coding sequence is TGTGCCAGCAGCCATCACCTCGGGACTCCCCTCAACCCCACAGATACGCAGTATTTT. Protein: CASSHHLGTPLNPTDTQYF.

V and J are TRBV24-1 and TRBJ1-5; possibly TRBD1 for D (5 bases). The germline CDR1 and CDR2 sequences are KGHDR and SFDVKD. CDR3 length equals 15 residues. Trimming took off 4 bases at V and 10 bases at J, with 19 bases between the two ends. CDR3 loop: CATSDRGMGFGPQHF. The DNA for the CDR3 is TGTGCCACCAGTGACCGGGGGATGGGCTTCGGACCCCAGCATTTT.

The CDR3 DNA is TGTGCCAGCAGTTCCGGACAGGCCGGGGGGACCCAGTACTTC. Protein sequence: CASSSGQAGGTQYF. The chain links TRBV6-2 or TRBV6-3 to TRBJ2-5; possible D gene TRBD1, 7 bases. Germline assignment: CDR1 MNHEY and CDR2 SVGEGT. The CDR3 runs 14 residues. Trimming cost V 4 bases and J 7 bases, with 16 bases left between them.

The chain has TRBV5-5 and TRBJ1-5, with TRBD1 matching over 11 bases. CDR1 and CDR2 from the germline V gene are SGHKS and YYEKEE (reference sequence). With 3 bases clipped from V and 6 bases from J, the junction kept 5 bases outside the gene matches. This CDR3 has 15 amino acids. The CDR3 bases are TGTGCCAGCAGCTCGGACAGGGGGCTGAGTCAGCCCCAGCATTTT. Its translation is CASSSDRGLSQPQHF.

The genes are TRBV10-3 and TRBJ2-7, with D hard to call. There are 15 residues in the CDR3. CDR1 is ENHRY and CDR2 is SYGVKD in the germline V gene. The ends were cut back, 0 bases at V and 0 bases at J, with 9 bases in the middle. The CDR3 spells CAISESRLTSYEQYF. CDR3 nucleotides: TGTGCCATCAGTGAGTCGAGGCTGACCTCCTACGAGCAGTACTTC.

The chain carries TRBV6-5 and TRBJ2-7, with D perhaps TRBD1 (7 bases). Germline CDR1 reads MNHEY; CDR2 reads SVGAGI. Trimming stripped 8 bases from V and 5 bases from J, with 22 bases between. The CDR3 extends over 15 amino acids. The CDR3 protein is CASRRINRGGHEQYF. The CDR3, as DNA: TGTGCCAGCCGTCGAATAAACAGGGGAGGCCACGAGCAGTACTTC.

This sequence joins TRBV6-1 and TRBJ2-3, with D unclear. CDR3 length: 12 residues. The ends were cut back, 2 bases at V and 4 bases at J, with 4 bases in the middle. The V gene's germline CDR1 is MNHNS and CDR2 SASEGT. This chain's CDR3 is CASSESADTQYF. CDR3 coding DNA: TGTGCCAGCAGTGAATCCGCAGATACGCAGTATTTT.

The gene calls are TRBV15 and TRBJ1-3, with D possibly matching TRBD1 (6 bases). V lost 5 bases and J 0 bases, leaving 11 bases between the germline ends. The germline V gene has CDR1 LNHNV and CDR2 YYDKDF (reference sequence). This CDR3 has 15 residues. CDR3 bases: TGTGCCACCAGCCCGGACAGTTTCTCTGGAAACACCATATATTTT. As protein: CATSPDSFSGNTIYF.

In DNA form, the CDR3 reads TGCGCCAGCAGCACCCGACAGGGGGCAAATGGCTACACCTTC. This codes for CASSTRQGANGYTF. This chain connects TRBV5-1 to TRBJ1-2, with 10 bases lining up with TRBD1. The CDR3 is 14 amino acids. Germline values: CDR1 SGHRS, CDR2 YFSETQ. After removal of 4 bases from V and 6 bases from J, the junction contained 6 bases not matched to a gene.

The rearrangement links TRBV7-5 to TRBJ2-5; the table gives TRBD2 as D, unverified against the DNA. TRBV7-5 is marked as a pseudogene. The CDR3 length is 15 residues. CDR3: CARSPRGLESETQYF. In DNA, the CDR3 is TGTGCCAGAAGTCCAAGGGGACTAGAGTCGGAGACCCAGTACTTC.

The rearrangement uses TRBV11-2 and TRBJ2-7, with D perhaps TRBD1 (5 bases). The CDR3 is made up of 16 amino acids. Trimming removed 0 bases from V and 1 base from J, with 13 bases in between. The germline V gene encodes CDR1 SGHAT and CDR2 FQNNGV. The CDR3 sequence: CASSLDGAAGSYEQYV. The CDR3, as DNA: TGTGCCAGCAGCTTAGATGGGGCCGCAGGGTCCTACGAGCAGTACGTC.

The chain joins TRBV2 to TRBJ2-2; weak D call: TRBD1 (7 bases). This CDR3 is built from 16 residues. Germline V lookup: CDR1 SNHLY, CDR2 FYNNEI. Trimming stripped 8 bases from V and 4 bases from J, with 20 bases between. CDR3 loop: CASPPSGAGGTGELFF. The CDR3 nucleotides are TGTGCCAGCCCCCCCTCGGGAGCAGGGGGCACCGGGGAGCTGTTTTTT.

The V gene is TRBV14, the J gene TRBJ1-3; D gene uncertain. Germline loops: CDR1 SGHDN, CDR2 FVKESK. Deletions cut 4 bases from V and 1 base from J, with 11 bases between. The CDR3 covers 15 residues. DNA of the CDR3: TGTGCCAGCAGCCCCCACTATGAGTCTGGAAACACCATATATTTT. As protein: CASSPHYESGNTIYF.

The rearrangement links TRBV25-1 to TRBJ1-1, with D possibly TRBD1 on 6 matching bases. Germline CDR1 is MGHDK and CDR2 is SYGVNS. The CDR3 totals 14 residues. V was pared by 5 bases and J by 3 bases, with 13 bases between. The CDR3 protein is CASSQMDRDTEAFF. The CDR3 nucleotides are TGTGCCAGCAGTCAAATGGACAGAGACACTGAAGCTTTCTTT.

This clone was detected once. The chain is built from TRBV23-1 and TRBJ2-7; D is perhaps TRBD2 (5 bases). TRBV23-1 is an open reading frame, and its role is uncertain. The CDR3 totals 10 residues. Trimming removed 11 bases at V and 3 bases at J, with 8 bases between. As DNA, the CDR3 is TGCGCCGCTAGCCACTACGAGCAGTACGTC. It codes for CAASHYEQYV.

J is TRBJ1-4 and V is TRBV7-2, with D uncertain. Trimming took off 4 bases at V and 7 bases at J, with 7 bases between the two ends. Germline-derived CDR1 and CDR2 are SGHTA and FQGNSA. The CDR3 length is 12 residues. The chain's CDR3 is CASSSRREKLFF. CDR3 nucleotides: TGTGCCAGCAGCTCCCGTCGTGAAAAACTGTTTTTT.